The entry below gives a single TCR beta chain sequence along with its context. Its specificity is unknown. Vbeta (60) and Jbeta (13) primers were used in the PCR. Libraries were prepared by immunoSEQ multiplex PCR; TCRdb keeps only in-frame clonotypes and omits some of them. The table has over 200,000 clones, about 80% seen once. This specimen belongs to a study of cytomegalovirus exposure and HLA in healthy donors. Study-level background: The roughly 120 million unique TCR beta sequences, from around 200 million T cells, were found by an earlier analysis. Early release data held roughly 90 million unique TCRs from HLA-typed donors.

Germline CDR1 SQVTM, CDR2 ANQGSEA. The CDR3 sequence is 13 residues long. V was trimmed by 6 bases and J by 7 bases, leaving 18 bases between them. Study findings and constraints: CMV serostatus was the sole immune exposure information available.

The chain couples TRBV29-1 to TRBJ1-1; possibly TRBD1 for D (6 bases). The TCR sequence derives from a woman aged 40 to 49 in good health and CMV-seronegative. Sequencing used PBMCs. CDR3 sequence (DNA): TGCAGCGTGGGGGTGTTGAGGGGGAATGAAGCTTTCTTT. It specifies CSVGVLRGNEAFF.